The T cell receptor (beta chain) under discussion was sequenced for a study of naive and memory T cell subsets. The V gene end was trimmed by 5 bases and the J gene end by 3 bases; junction bases not matched to a gene: 5. Germline CDR1 is LNHDA and CDR2 is SQIVND (reference sequence). This CDR3 has 15 amino acids. Four PCR rounds used nested alpha and beta constant region primers plus the SP2 primer. TCRdb reanalysed the 5' RACE reads using MiXCR and keeps one entry per CDR3 protein. The sample records more than 50,000 distinct CDR3 sequences, under 8.5% being singletons. Study results and limitations: TCR transcript changes with activation or differentiation may affect this RNA method.

Only a few counts were recorded for this clonotype. Antigen specificity is unknown. TCR cDNA received a 3' ligated oligonucleotide that carried a UMI. This chain connects TRBV19 to TRBJ2-3; 10 bases map to TRBD1. This TCR was recovered from a male donor in good health. CDR3 sequence (DNA): TGTGCCAGTAGTGACAGGGGGCTTGGAACAGATACGCAGTATTTT. Protein: CASSDRGLGTDTQYF. Variable domain in full (rest from reference TRBV19 and TRBJ2-3): DGGITQSPKYLFRKEGQNVTLSCEQNLNHDAMYWYRQDPGQGLRLIYYSQIVNDFQKGDIAEGYSVSREKKESFPLTVTSAQKNPTAFYLCASSDRGLGTDTQYFGPGTRLTVL.